These 32 T cell receptor beta chains originate from one sample sequenced in a study of OX40 agonist ivuxolimab in advanced cancers. Assay: immunoSEQ multiplex PCR; the TCRdb copy retains only in-frame clones and omits some. The sample includes some 42,000 clones, around four fifths seen only once; the top ten take about 2.5%. The sequencing here drew on CD4+ or CD8+ T cells sorted from blood, taken in a trial of the OX40 agonist ivuxolimab. The source of these receptors is an adult with an advanced solid tumor such as melanoma, head and neck, liver or kidney cancer.

V usage is TRBV7-2 and J usage is TRBJ2-5; possibly TRBD1 for D (5 bases). The DNA end lines up better with TRBJ2-7; the J call may be wrong. The germline CDR1 and CDR2 sequences are SGHTA and FQGNSA. The CDR3 totals 14 residues. DNA of the CDR3: TGTGCCAGCAGCTTAGAGGGGAACTCCTACGAGCAGTACTTC. This gives the protein CASSLEGNSYEQYF.

This rearrangement joins TRBV18 to TRBJ1-1; maybe TRBD1 (5 bases). Trimming cost V 1 base and J 3 bases, with 9 bases left between them. The CDR3 is 14 amino acids. Germline V gives CDR1 KGHSH, CDR2 LQKENI. The CDR3 is CASSPLRDDTEAFF. The DNA for the CDR3 is TGTGCCAGCTCACCACTCAGGGACGACACTGAAGCTTTCTTT.

The chain couples TRBV10-3 to TRBJ2-5; D remains unclear. Trimming shortened V by 10 bases and J by 5 bases, and 23 bases separated the two germline ends. The CDR3 is made up of 15 amino acids. CDR1 is ENHRY, CDR2 SYGVKD, per germline. This CDR3 is CASDRPTDKVETQYF. The CDR3 region has the DNA TGTGCCAGCGACCGGCCCACCGACAAGGTCGAGACCCAGTACTTC.

This clone was detected a few times. The genes are TRBV5-1 and TRBJ1-2; maybe TRBD1 (5 bases). The V gene's germline CDR1 is SGHRS and CDR2 YFSETQ. CDR3 length: 14 residues. Trimming took off 0 bases at V and 6 bases at J, with 12 bases between the two ends. CDR3 in amino acids: CASSLDTGTDGYTF. The CDR3 DNA reads TGCGCCAGCAGCTTGGATACGGGGACCGATGGCTACACCTTC.

V and J are TRBV5-4 and TRBJ1-1; possibly TRBD1 for D (5 bases). This CDR3 is 14 amino acids long. Germline CDR1 and CDR2: SGHNT and YYREEE (reference sequence). Trimming removed 2 bases from V and 4 bases from J, with 12 bases in between. CDR3: CASSFRGPSTEAFF. In nucleotides, the CDR3 is TGTGCCAGCAGCTTTCGGGGACCCAGCACTGAAGCTTTCTTT.

The V and J genes are TRBV2 and TRBJ1-5; 7 bases agree with TRBD1. This CDR3 is 14 amino acids long. CDR1 is SNHLY, CDR2 FYNNEI, per germline. Trimming cost V 7 bases and J 7 bases; bases outside gene matches: 10. The DNA of the CDR3 is TGTGCCAGCAATCTCCAGGGGGTCGGACAGCCCCAGCATTTT. Translated: CASNLQGVGQPQHF.

The chain has TRBV7-9 and TRBJ2-7; TRBD2 matches at 13 bases. The CDR3 is 15 residues long. Germline values: CDR1 SEHNR, CDR2 FQNEAQ (reference sequence). V gave up 5 bases and J gave up 2 bases; unmatched junction bases: 3. The CDR3 DNA follows: TGTGCCAGCAGCCCAGGACTAGCGGGAGCCTACGAGCAGTACTTC. Translating it yields CASSPGLAGAYEQYF.

V usage is TRBV7-2 and J usage is TRBJ2-3; TRBD2 aligns across 9 bases. Germline assignment: CDR1 SGHTA and CDR2 FQGNSA. Unmatched junction bases numbered 11, after V lost 6 bases and J lost 4 bases. This CDR3 is built from 16 residues. CDR3 sequence (DNA): TGTGCCAGCAGTTGGCTTAGCGGGAGAAATGCAGATACGCAGTATTTT. Translated, it gives CASSWLSGRNADTQYF.

This clone appeared a single time. The V and J genes are TRBV7-9 and TRBJ2-3, with 9 bases identical to TRBD2. CDR1 and CDR2 from the germline V gene are SEHNR and FQNEAQ (reference sequence). The CDR3 spans 14 residues. V trimming: 5 bases; J trimming: 5 bases; junction bases outside the gene matches: 5. This CDR3 reads CASSISGRGDTQYF. The DNA for the CDR3 is TGTGCCAGCAGCATTAGCGGGAGAGGAGATACGCAGTATTTT.

This clone was seen just once. The chain employs TRBV27 and TRBJ2-5; D may be TRBD1 (5 bases). Trimming took 5 bases from V and 4 from J, leaving 17 bases between them. The CDR3 is made up of 15 amino acids. Germline CDR1 and CDR2: MNHEY and SMNVEV (reference sequence). The CDR3 protein is CASSGAYSAIETQYF. CDR3 in DNA: TGTGCCAGCAGTGGGGCTTACAGTGCCATAGAGACCCAGTACTTC.

J is TRBJ2-7 and V is TRBV6-5; 7 nucleotides match TRBD1. The trim removed 8 bases at V and 3 bases at J, leaving 4 bases unmatched. CDR3 length equals 12 residues. Per the germline V gene, CDR1 is MNHEY and CDR2 is SVGAGI. CDR3 region: CASGGQFYEQYF. CDR3 sequence (DNA): TGTGCCAGCGGGGGACAGTTCTACGAGCAGTACTTC.

V usage is TRBV10-3 and J usage is TRBJ1-5; D is unclear. The germline gives CDR1 ENHRY, CDR2 SYGVKD. This CDR3 contains 13 residues. With 6 bases removed from V and 0 bases from J, the gap between germline ends came to 6 bases. The CDR3 DNA is TGTGCCATCAGGGGAGATAGCAATCAGCCCCAGCATTTT. This translates into CAIRGDSNQPQHF.

The rearrangement uses TRBV5-6 and TRBJ1-6; maybe TRBD1 (5 bases). This CDR3 spans 14 amino acids. Germline V CDR1 and CDR2: SGHDT, YYEEEE. The V end was cut by 1 base, the J end by 8 bases, with 10 bases between. CDR3 nucleotide sequence: TGTGCCAGCAGCTTGAACCGGGGCGATTCACCCCTCCACTTT. This translates into CASSLNRGDSPLHF.

The chain couples TRBV5-4 to TRBJ2-1; D not certain. The V end was cut by 0 bases, the J end by 15 bases, with 16 bases between. Per germline, CDR1 SGHNT and CDR2 YYREEE (reference sequence). The CDR3 has 13 residues. The CDR3 reads CASSLAANSQRFF. DNA for the CDR3: TGTGCCAGCAGCTTGGCCGCGAACAGCCAGCGGTTCTTC.

The rearrangement uses TRBV5-1 and TRBJ1-1; a possible D gene is TRBD1 (6 bases). The CDR3 loop spans 15 amino acids. Germline values: CDR1 SGHRS, CDR2 YFSETQ. V was trimmed by 4 bases and J by 2 bases, leaving 15 bases between them. CDR3 nucleotide sequence: TGCGCCAGCAGCATGATACAGGGCCTTAACACTGAAGCTTTCTTT. It specifies CASSMIQGLNTEAFF.

The rearrangement links TRBV7-2 to TRBJ1-1; D remains ambiguous. The CDR3 covers 13 residues. Trimming removed 1 base from V and 2 bases from J, with 5 bases in between. Germline lookup yields CDR1 SGHTA and CDR2 FQGNSA. The DNA for the CDR3 is TGTGCCAGCAGCTTAGTTGAAAACACTGAAGCTTTCTTT. Its protein is CASSLVENTEAFF.

The rearrangement links TRBV7-3 to TRBJ1-3, with D perhaps TRBD1 (5 bases). CDR1 is SGHTA, CDR2 FQGTGA, per germline. The CDR3 extends over 14 amino acids. Trimming removed 5 bases at V and 0 bases at J, with 8 bases between. The CDR3 loop reads CASSPGTSGNTIYF. As DNA, the CDR3 is TGTGCCAGCAGCCCCGGGACCTCTGGAAACACCATATATTTT.

The chain carries TRBV9 and TRBJ2-2, with 10 bases aligning to TRBD2. In germline, CDR1 is SGDLS, CDR2 YYNGEE. Trimming took 0 bases from V and 5 from J; bases not matched to a gene: 10. The CDR3 has 18 amino acids. The CDR3 spells CASSVAVLAGVGTGELFF. In DNA form, the CDR3 reads TGTGCCAGCAGCGTAGCTGTCCTAGCGGGAGTAGGAACCGGGGAGCTGTTTTTT.

The chain links TRBV5-1 to TRBJ2-5, with a weak D call TRBD2 (5 bases). The CDR3 contains 13 residues. The V gene's germline CDR1 is SGHRS and CDR2 YFSETQ. V dropped 3 bases and J dropped 7 bases, with 13 bases sitting between them. For the CDR3, the DNA is TGCGCCAGCAGCTCGCTAGTCGGAGGGACCCAGTACTTC. Its protein is CASSSLVGGTQYF. The full variable domain, with the rest looked up from reference TRBV5-1 and TRBJ2-5, is KAGVTQTPRYLIKTRGQQVTLSCSPISGHRSVSWYQQTPGQGLQFLFEYFSETQRNKGNFPGRFSGRQFSNSRSEMNVSTLELGDSALYLCASSSLVGGTQYFGPGTRLLVL.

The gene calls are TRBV27 and TRBJ2-7, with D possibly being TRBD2 (6 bases). The germline V and J ends were trimmed by 6 bases and 4 bases, with 19 bases remaining between them. The CDR3 is 15 amino acids. Germline V gene sequence: CDR1 MNHEY, CDR2 SMNVEV (reference sequence). Written as DNA, the CDR3 is TGTGCCAGCAGACCTTCCCGGGACTCCAATTACGAGCAGTACGTC. Translating gives CASRPSRDSNYEQYV.

V gene TRBV5-1 combines with J gene TRBJ2-2; tentatively, D is TRBD2 (6 bases). In germline, CDR1 is SGHRS, CDR2 YFSETQ. This CDR3 comprises 15 residues. V lost 4 bases to trimming and J lost 4 bases, with 14 bases between them. The CDR3 DNA sequence: TGCGCCAGCAGCCCAGGAGGGGAGTTCACCGGGGAGCTGTTTTTT. Translated: CASSPGGEFTGELFF. Based on the CDR3 plus reference TRBV5-1 and TRBJ2-2, the full variable domain is KAGVTQTPRYLIKTRGQQVTLSCSPISGHRSVSWYQQTPGQGLQFLFEYFSETQRNKGNFPGRFSGRQFSNSRSEMNVSTLELGDSALYLCASSPGGEFTGELFFGEGSRLTVL.

The chain has TRBV6-1 and TRBJ2-7, with TRBD2 matching over 11 bases. V gave up 3 bases and J gave up 0 bases; unmatched junction bases: 4. Germline V lookup: CDR1 MNHNS, CDR2 SASEGT. The CDR3 totals 16 residues. DNA for the CDR3: TGTGCCAGCAGTGACCTCGGGACTAGCGGCTCCTACGAGCAGTACTTC. Its protein product is CASSDLGTSGSYEQYF.

The J gene is TRBJ2-1, the V gene TRBV5-1; tentative D call: TRBD2 (5 bases). The CDR3 covers 16 residues. V was clipped by 4 bases and J by 0 bases, with 14 bases between them. Germline lookup yields CDR1 SGHRS and CDR2 YFSETQ. The CDR3 DNA follows: TGCGCCAGCAGCCCTCCCGTCGGAGGCTCCTACAATGAGCAGTTCTTC. This encodes CASSPPVGGSYNEQFF.

The V gene is TRBV18, the J gene TRBJ1-1; 9 bases align to TRBD1. This CDR3 comprises 15 residues. Trimming at V came to 4 bases and at J to 5 bases, leaving 8 bases not matched to a gene. Germline loops: CDR1 KGHSH, CDR2 LQKENI. The CDR3 sequence is CASSQIQGASTEAFF. CDR3 coding DNA: TGTGCCAGCTCACAGATACAGGGGGCGTCTACTGAAGCTTTCTTT. Combining the CDR3 with reference TRBV18 and TRBJ1-1 gives the whole variable domain NAGVMQNPRHLVRRRGQEARLRCSPMKGHSHVYWYRQLPEEGLKFMVYLQKENIIDESGMPKERFSAEFPKEGPSILRIQQVVRGDSAAYFCASSQIQGASTEAFFGQGTRLTVV.

Details on this clone: The identical CDR3 is also encoded by other nucleotide sequences in the sample. V usage is TRBV6-5 and J usage is TRBJ1-3; D is perhaps TRBD1 (5 bases). There are 16 residues in the CDR3. The V gene lost 2 bases and the J gene lost 0 bases, with 11 bases spanning the gap. Germline assignment: CDR1 MNHEY and CDR2 SVGAGI. Here the CDR3 DNA reads TGTGCCAGCAGTTACGGTGGGGCTTCCTCTGGAAACACCATATATTTT. Encoded protein: CASSYGGASSGNTIYF.

The chain employs TRBV5-1 and TRBJ2-7; D not resolved. The V end lost 7 bases, the J end lost 1 base, and 12 bases lay between the germline ends. This CDR3 comprises 13 residues. The germline CDR1 and CDR2 sequences are SGHRS and YFSETQ. The CDR3 region is CASSAPDSYEQYF. CDR3 coding DNA: TGCGCCAGCTCAGCACCTGATTCCTACGAGCAGTACTTC.

This clone was counted between two and nine times. The rearrangement links TRBV6-5 to TRBJ1-3; D is ambiguous. There are 14 residues in the CDR3. Germline values: CDR1 MNHEY, CDR2 SVGAGI. V lost 7 bases to trimming and J lost 0 bases, with 10 bases between them. This CDR3 is CASKSGSSGNTIYF. Here the CDR3 DNA reads TGTGCCAGCAAATCTGGGAGCTCTGGAAACACCATATATTTT.

This rearrangement joins TRBV15 to TRBJ1-5; a possible D gene is TRBD1 (5 bases). V was clipped by 0 bases and J by 7 bases, with 13 bases between them. This CDR3 is built from 15 residues. Germline values: CDR1 LNHNV, CDR2 YYDKDF (reference sequence). CDR3 in amino acids: CATSRDRAPGQPQHF. The DNA of the CDR3 is TGTGCCACCAGCAGAGACAGGGCCCCGGGGCAGCCCCAGCATTTT.

V gene TRBV5-1 combines with J gene TRBJ2-5; D not certain. Looked up from germline, CDR1 is SGHRS and CDR2 is YFSETQ. Trimming left V 5 bases short and J 5 bases short, with 13 bases between. The length of the CDR3 is 13 residues. The CDR3, as DNA: TGCGCCAGCAGAACCGGGCTTGCGGAGACCCAGTACTTC. Translating gives CASRTGLAETQYF.

The rearrangement uses TRBV2 and TRBJ2-7; D not resolved. Trimming pared 8 bases from V and 3 bases from J, leaving 14 bases between. Germline V gene sequence: CDR1 SNHLY, CDR2 FYNNEI. There are 13 residues in the CDR3. The CDR3 loop is CASEDPYIYEQYV. The CDR3 nucleotides are TGTGCCAGCGAAGACCCTTACATCTACGAGCAGTACGTC.

This chain uses TRBV7-7 with TRBJ2-3; D is undetermined. CDR3 length: 15 amino acids. Trimming took off 1 base at V and 1 base at J, with 9 bases between the two ends. Per germline, CDR1 SSHAT and CDR2 FNYEAQ (reference sequence). In DNA form, the CDR3 reads TGTGCCAGCAGCTTAGGGGCAGGTGGCACAGATACGCAGTATTTT. Its protein is CASSLGAGGTDTQYF.

For this clone: This sample includes further DNA sequences coding for the same CDR3. V and J are TRBV7-9 and TRBJ1-2; D possibly corresponds to TRBD1 (5 bases). This CDR3 comprises 13 residues. The V gene's germline CDR1 is SEHNR and CDR2 FQNEAQ (reference sequence). Trimming left V 2 bases short and J 4 bases short, with 8 bases between. The CDR3: CASSLQGTYGYTF. The CDR3, as DNA: TGTGCCAGCAGCTTACAGGGTACCTATGGCTACACCTTC.